This T cell receptor beta chain is from a study of blood T cell repertoires in COVID-19. About the study: Acute-phase and convalescent COVID-19 samples originated in the United States, Italy and Spain. PBMCs, B-cell-depleted T cells, or T cells were the source of the cDNA or gDNA that made up the material.

V shed 3 bases and J 7 bases; nucleotides not matched to a gene: 12. The CDR3 runs 17 residues. Germline V CDR1 and CDR2: LGHNA, YSLEER. In the authors' workflow: By means of reference gene primer amplification, nucleated cell counts were estimated. The assay was immunoSEQ multiplex PCR, and TCRdb's table has in-frame clones only and misses some. D and trimming come from the DNA, and the V and J calls and clone size come from that table. The data contain more than 13,000 clones, roughly 89% of them singletons. Sequencing was done on a sample of peripheral blood. The sequence derives from a woman in her seventies in a cohort sampled during active or convalescent COVID-19. The rearrangement links TRBV4-3 to TRBJ1-4; 9 bases fit TRBD1. The CDR3 DNA follows: TGCGCCAGCAGCCAGAGTTTTCGGACAGGGGCAAGTGAAAAACTGTTTTTT. Translating it yields CASSQSFRTGASEKLFF.